The entry that follows covers one T cell receptor beta chain sequence. Its target is not known. The TCR cDNA carried a universal primer site and UMIs from 5'RACE template switching. MiXCR, applied by TCRdb to the 5' RACE reads, yields one record per CDR3 protein. The sample yields 500,000 to 650,000 distinct CDR3 sequences, roughly an eighth seen once. This record belongs to a study of T cells after yellow fever vaccination. Points from the study as a whole: A large majority of primary-vaccination clones showed up again after the booster (just under 97% CD4, almost 90% CD8). Highly abundant clonotypes carried over from the bulk population could end up in FACS-sorted repertoires as contaminants.

CDR3 length: 15 amino acids. V lost 5 bases and J 2 bases, leaving 13 bases between the germline ends. This sequence was found in a man aged 25-40 years who received the YFV17D yellow fever vaccine. The sample in question was PBMCs, obtained on the day of the yellow fever booster vaccination. The chain is built from TRBV12-3 or TRBV12-4 and TRBJ2-1; D might be TRBD1 (6 bases). CDR3 amino acids: CASSHTGYPYNEQFF. DNA for the CDR3: TGTGCCAGCAGTCACACAGGGTATCCCTACAATGAGCAGTTCTTC.